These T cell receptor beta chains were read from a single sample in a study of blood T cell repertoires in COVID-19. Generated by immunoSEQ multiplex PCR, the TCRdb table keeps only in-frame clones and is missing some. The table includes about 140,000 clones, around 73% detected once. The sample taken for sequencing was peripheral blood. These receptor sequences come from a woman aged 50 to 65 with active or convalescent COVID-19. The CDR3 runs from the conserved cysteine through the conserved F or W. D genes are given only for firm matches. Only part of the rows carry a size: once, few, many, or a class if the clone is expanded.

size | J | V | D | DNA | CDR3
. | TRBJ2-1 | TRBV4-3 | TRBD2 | TGCGCCAGCAGCCAAGTGGCACTAGCGGGACGCGAGGCTGAGCAGTTCTTC | CASSQVALAGREAEQFF
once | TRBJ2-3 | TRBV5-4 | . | TGTGCCAGCAGCTTGGGGCAGGGGGATACGCAGTATTTT | CASSLGQGDTQYF
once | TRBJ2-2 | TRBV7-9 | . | TGTGCCAGCAGCTTACAGGGGACCGGGGAGCTGTTTTTT | CASSLQGTGELFF
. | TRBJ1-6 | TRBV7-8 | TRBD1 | TGTGCCAGCAGCAGACGCAGGGGGCTTGATAATTCACCCCTCCACTTT | CASSRRRGLDNSPLHF
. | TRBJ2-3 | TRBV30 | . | TGTGCCTGGAGTGGGACCCGGACTTCGATTCCCCCAGATACGCAGTATTTT | CAWSGTRTSIPPDTQYF
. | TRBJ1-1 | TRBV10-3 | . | TGTGCCATCAGTTGGGTAGGGGGGGTCAGGGCAGCCACTGAAGCTTTCTTT | CAISWVGGVRAATEAFF
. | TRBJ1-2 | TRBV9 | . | TGTGCCAGCAGCTCCTCCTCGGACAGACCGGATGGCTATGGCTACACCTTC | CASSSSSDRPDGYGYTF
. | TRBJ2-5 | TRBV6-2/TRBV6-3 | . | TGTGCCAGCAGTTACGTCATCGGGAGAGAGACCCAGTACTTC | CASSYVIGRETQYF
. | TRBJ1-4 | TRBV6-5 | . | TGTGCCAGCAAGAGGGGGACTAATGAAAAACTGTTTTTT | CASKRGTNEKLFF
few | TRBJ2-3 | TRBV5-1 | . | TGCGCCAGCAGCAGAGAAGGGACAAGCACAGATACGCAGTATTTT | CASSREGTSTDTQYF
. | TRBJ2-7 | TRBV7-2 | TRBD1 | TGTGCCAGCAGCTCCGGGACAGGGGGTTACTACGAGCAGTACTTC | CASSSGTGGYYEQYF
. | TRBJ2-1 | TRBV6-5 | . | TGTGCCAGCAGTCTGGACAGTACCTACAATGAGCAGTTCTTC | CASSLDSTYNEQFF
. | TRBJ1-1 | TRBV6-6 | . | TGTGCCAGCAGTTACGAGGGGGGGTTGAACACTGAAGCTTTCTTT | CASSYEGGLNTEAFF
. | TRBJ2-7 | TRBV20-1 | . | TGCAGTGCTAGTACTACGACAGGACCCTACGAGCAGTACTTC | CSASTTTGPYEQYF
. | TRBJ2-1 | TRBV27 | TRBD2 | TGTGCCAGCAGGAGAGGGGAGGGCTCCTACAATGAGCAGTTCTTC | CASRRGEGSYNEQFF
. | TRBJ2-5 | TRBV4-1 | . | TGCGCCAGCAGCCAAGGGAGAACAGGACAAGAGACCCAGTACTTC | CASSQGRTGQETQYF
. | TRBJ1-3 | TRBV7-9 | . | TGTGCCAGCAGCTACAGGAGCTCTGGAAACACCATATATTTT | CASSYRSSGNTIYF
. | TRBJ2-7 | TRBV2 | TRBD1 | TGTGCCAGCAGTGGGGAAGGGGGCGCCCACGAGCAGTACTTC | CASSGEGGAHEQYF
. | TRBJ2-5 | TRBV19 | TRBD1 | TGTGCCAGTAGTCTACAGGGGGCAGAGACCCAGTACTTC | CASSLQGAETQYF
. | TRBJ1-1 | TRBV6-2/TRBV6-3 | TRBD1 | TGTGCCAGCAGTACCCAAAACAGGGGAAACACTGAAGCTTTCTTT | CASSTQNRGNTEAFF
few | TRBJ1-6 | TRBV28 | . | TGTGCCAGCAGTTTCCGGTCTTGGGGGGACCTTGGGTCACCCCTCCACTTT | CASSFRSWGDLGSPLHF
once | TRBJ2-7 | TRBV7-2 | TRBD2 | TGTGCCAGCAGCTCTTGGGGCGGGAGTGCCTCCTACGAGCAGTACTTC | CASSSWGGSASYEQYF
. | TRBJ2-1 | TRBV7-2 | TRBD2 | TGTGCCAGCAGCCCGCAGACTAGCGGGGGTTACAATGAGCAGTTCTTC | CASSPQTSGGYNEQFF
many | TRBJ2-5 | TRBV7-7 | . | TGTGCTAGCAGCCAGGGGGGCAGGGTCCAAGAGACCCAGTACTTC | CASSQGGRVQETQYF
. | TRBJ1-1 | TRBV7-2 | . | TGTGCCAGCAGCTATAGAGCGAGTGTCGGGGAAGCTTTCTTT | CASSYRASVGEAFF
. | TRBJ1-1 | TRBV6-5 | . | TGTGCCAGCGTCGGGGTGGTGGACACTGAAGCTTTCTTT | CASVGVVDTEAFF
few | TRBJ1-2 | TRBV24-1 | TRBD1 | TGTGCCACCATAAGGCGGGGACAGGGGAAACCTAACTATGGCTACACCTTC | CATIRRGQGKPNYGYTF
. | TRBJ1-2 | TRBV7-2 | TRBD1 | TGTGCCAGCAGCTTACAGGCAGGGGGAAACTATGGCTACACCTTC | CASSLQAGGNYGYTF
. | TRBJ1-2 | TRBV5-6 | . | TGTGCCAGCAGCTCTGACGGAGGAGCCTTTTTTAACTATGGCTACACCTTC | CASSSDGGAFFNYGYTF
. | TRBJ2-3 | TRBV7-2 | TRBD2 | TGTGCCAGCAGCCCGTCGCGGGGGAATACGCAGTATTTT | CASSPSRGNTQYF
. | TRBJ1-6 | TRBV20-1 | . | TGCAGTGCTAGAGTTCAGGGCCATGACCGGTTT | CSARVQGHDRF
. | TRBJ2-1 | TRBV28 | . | TGTGCCAGCAGACAGGTGAAGACAAATGAGCAGTTCTTC | CASRQVKTNEQFF
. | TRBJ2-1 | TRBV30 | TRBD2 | TGTGCCTGGAGTGGCCAGGGGACTAGCGGGAGCTACAATGAGCAGTTCTTC | CAWSGQGTSGSYNEQFF
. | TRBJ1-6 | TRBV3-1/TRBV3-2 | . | TGTGCCAGCAGTTTAAAAGAGAGCTCCTATAATTCACCCCTCCACTTT | CASSLKESSYNSPLHF
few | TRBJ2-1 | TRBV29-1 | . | TGCAGCGTTGAATTGAGACTTCCCGCCTACAATGAGCAGTTCTTC | CSVELRLPAYNEQFF
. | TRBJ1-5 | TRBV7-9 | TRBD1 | TGTGCCAGCAGCCACTCGGGGACAGGGATTCAGCCCCAGCATTTT | CASSHSGTGIQPQHF
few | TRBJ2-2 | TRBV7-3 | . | TGTGCCAGCAGCTCCAACCTGCGGACGAACACCGGGGAGCTGTTTTTT | CASSSNLRTNTGELFF
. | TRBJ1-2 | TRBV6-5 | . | TGTGCCAGCAGTAGCGGATCTTACTATGGCTACACCTTC | CASSSGSYYGYTF
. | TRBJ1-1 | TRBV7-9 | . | TGTGCCAGCAGCTTATACAGGGTGTTTACGAACACTGAAGCTTTCTTT | CASSLYRVFTNTEAFF
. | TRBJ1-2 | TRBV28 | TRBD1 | TGTGCCAGCAGTTTTACGGACAGGCCTACTTATGGCTACACCTTC | CASSFTDRPTYGYTF
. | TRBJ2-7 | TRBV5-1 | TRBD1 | TGCGCCAGCAGCTACCTGGGACAGGGTTACGAGCAGTACTTC | CASSYLGQGYEQYF
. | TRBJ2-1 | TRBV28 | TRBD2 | TGTGCCAGCAGTGTGGGGGTAGCGGGAGTACGGTACAATGAGCAGTTCTTC | CASSVGVAGVRYNEQFF
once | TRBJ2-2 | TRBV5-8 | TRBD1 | TGTGCCAACGGACAGGGGAGGATAACGAACACCGGGGAGCTGTTTTTT | CANGQGRITNTGELFF
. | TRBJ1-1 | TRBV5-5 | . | TGTGCCAGCAGCTTGGAAAGGCTTAAGGAGACTGAAGCTTTCTTT | CASSLERLKETEAFF
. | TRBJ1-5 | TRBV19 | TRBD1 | TGTGCCAGTAGTCGATGGACAGGCGGTAATCAGCCCCAGCATTTT | CASSRWTGGNQPQHF
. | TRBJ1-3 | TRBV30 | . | TGTGCCTGGAGTGTACCAAAAGAGAGCTCTGGAAACACCATATATTTT | CAWSVPKESSGNTIYF